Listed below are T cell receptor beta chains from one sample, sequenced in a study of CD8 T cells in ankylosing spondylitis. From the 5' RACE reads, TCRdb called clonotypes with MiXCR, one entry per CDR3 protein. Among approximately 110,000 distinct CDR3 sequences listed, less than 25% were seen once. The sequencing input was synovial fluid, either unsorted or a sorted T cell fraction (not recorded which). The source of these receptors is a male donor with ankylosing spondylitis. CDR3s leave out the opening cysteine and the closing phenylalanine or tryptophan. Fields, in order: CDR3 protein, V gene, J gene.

CDR3 protein: ASSLSSGNEQF; V gene: TRBV27; J gene: TRBJ2-1
CDR3 protein: ASSLDRSSYNEQF; V gene: TRBV7-2; J gene: TRBJ2-1
CDR3 protein: ASSYGPRAYQETQY; V gene: TRBV6-5; J gene: TRBJ2-5
CDR3 protein: SALGGGSFPLLTYNEQF; V gene: TRBV20-1; J gene: TRBJ2-1
CDR3 protein: ASSQARQDYGYT; V gene: TRBV3-1; J gene: TRBJ1-2
CDR3 protein: ASSSIPGQGDNEQF; V gene: TRBV14; J gene: TRBJ2-1
CDR3 protein: ASSQDWAGLGYEQY; V gene: TRBV14; J gene: TRBJ2-7
CDR3 protein: ASTTLDTQY; V gene: TRBV12-3/TRBV12-4; J gene: TRBJ2-3
CDR3 protein: ASTREREVSYNEQF; V gene: TRBV9; J gene: TRBJ2-1
CDR3 protein: ASSLDLASGAQGETQY; V gene: TRBV11-2; J gene: TRBJ2-5
CDR3 protein: ASSRPGTSGSPDTQY; V gene: TRBV6-1; J gene: TRBJ2-3
CDR3 protein: ASMIGPPGLAGVRDQY; V gene: TRBV12-3/TRBV12-4; J gene: TRBJ2-5
CDR3 protein: ASSQSLQPNTEAF; V gene: TRBV16; J gene: TRBJ1-1
CDR3 protein: AISRGDTDTQY; V gene: TRBV24-1; J gene: TRBJ2-3
CDR3 protein: ASTPGGQINQPQH; V gene: TRBV7-9; J gene: TRBJ1-5
CDR3 protein: ASSQWGGQGFRNQPQH; V gene: TRBV4-1; J gene: TRBJ1-5
CDR3 protein: AWSITGGATEAF; V gene: TRBV30; J gene: TRBJ1-1
CDR3 protein: ASKGRNNEQF; V gene: TRBV27; J gene: TRBJ2-1
CDR3 protein: ASSLGAGDGNTIY; V gene: TRBV5-1; J gene: TRBJ1-3
CDR3 protein: ASSLAPGGLALYNEQF; V gene: TRBV7-2; J gene: TRBJ2-1
CDR3 protein: IVAGNYNEQF; V gene: TRBV20-1; J gene: TRBJ2-1
CDR3 protein: ASRPGSEGYEQY; V gene: TRBV12-3/TRBV12-4; J gene: TRBJ2-7
CDR3 protein: ASSLFAGDGDTQY; V gene: TRBV7-9; J gene: TRBJ2-3